Shown below are 15 T cell receptor beta chains from a single sample sequenced in a study of shared clonotypes between healthy human individuals. Repertoires were generated with immunoSEQ multiplex PCR, while TCRdb's copy carries only in-frame clones and drops some. The sample lists about a million clones, around 76% occurring once. Sequencing input: memory CD4+ T cells sorted from blood. Subset indicated: CD45RA-negative fraction. The receptors derive from a young man in good health.

This clone was seen many times. The chain uses TRBV6-1 and TRBJ2-4; D remains unclear. This CDR3 is 14 amino acids long. Germline-derived CDR1 and CDR2 are MNHNS and SASEGT. V lost 0 bases to trimming and J lost 2 bases, with 5 bases between them. The CDR3 loop reads CASSEAGTKNIQYF. The CDR3 bases are TGTGCCAGCAGTGAAGCAGGGACCAAAAACATTCAGTACTTC.

This clone has only one observation. The genes are TRBV4-3 and TRBJ1-2; 7 bases fit TRBD1. J lost 8 bases, V lost 0 bases, and 9 bases had no gene match. Germline V CDR1 and CDR2: LGHNA, YSLEER. The CDR3 is made up of 15 amino acids. CDR3 bases: TGCGCCAGCAGCCAAGAGAACAGGGGAGGAAGGGGCTACACCTTC. Translating gives CASSQENRGGRGYTF.

As concerns this clone: Other DNA sequences from this sample encode an identical CDR3 as well. The V gene is TRBV9, the J gene TRBJ1-1, with unresolved D. The CDR3 contains 14 residues. The V end was cut by 0 bases, the J end by 0 bases, with 6 bases between. Germline V lookup: CDR1 SGDLS, CDR2 YYNGEE. CDR3 nucleotides: TGTGCCAGCAGCGTAGTGGCCATGAACACTGAAGCTTTCTTT. As protein: CASSVVAMNTEAFF.

The gene calls are TRBV5-1 and TRBJ1-2, with D unclear. Germline V lookup: CDR1 SGHRS, CDR2 YFSETQ. The CDR3 contains 15 residues. V was cut by 0 bases and J by 4 bases, with 13 bases left in between. The CDR3 reads CASSLDGLSSYGYTF. The CDR3 bases are TGCGCCAGCAGCTTGGACGGACTGTCCTCCTATGGCTACACCTTC.

The V and J genes are TRBV19 and TRBJ2-7, with D possibly being TRBD2 (6 bases). CDR1 and CDR2 (germline): LNHDA, SQIVND (reference sequence). The CDR3 is 16 amino acids. Trimming cost V 7 bases and J 5 bases, with 24 bases left between them. The CDR3 protein is CASTDRWGDLPDEQYF. In nucleotides, the CDR3 is TGTGCCAGTACCGATCGGTGGGGGGATCTCCCAGACGAGCAGTACTTC.

CDR3 sequence: CAWSVRGHTGELFF. CDR3 bases: TGTGCCTGGAGTGTAAGGGGCCACACCGGGGAGCTGTTTTTT. The chain recombines TRBV30 with TRBJ2-2; D may be TRBD1 (5 bases). The V and J ends lost 0 bases and 3 bases respectively, with 8 bases between them. The CDR3 is 14 amino acids. CDR1 is GTSNPN, CDR2 SVGIG, per germline (reference sequence).

This clone showed up just once. This specimen includes other DNA sequences encoding the same CDR3. The chain carries TRBV6-6 and TRBJ2-7; D unresolved. Germline CDR1 and CDR2: MNHNY and SVGAGI (reference sequence). CDR3 length: 14 residues. Trimming shortened V by 0 bases and J by 3 bases, and 9 bases separated the two germline ends. CDR3 nucleotides: TGTGCCAGCAGTTACTCGGGCGGTAACTACGAGCAGTACTTC. It translates to CASSYSGGNYEQYF.

Comment on this clone: This specimen includes other DNA sequences encoding the same CDR3. CDR3: CASSYSAGMNTEAFF. CDR3 coding DNA: TGTGCCAGCAGTTACTCTGCAGGCATGAACACTGAAGCTTTCTTT. The chain carries TRBV6-5 and TRBJ1-1; D is unresolved. CDR3 length equals 15 residues. V shed 0 bases and J shed 0 bases, with 8 bases lying between them. Germline V gives CDR1 MNHEY, CDR2 SVGAGI.

With regard to this clone: The sample carries other DNA sequences with the same CDR3. The V and J genes are TRBV7-9 and TRBJ2-1; weak D call: TRBD2 (6 bases). V gave up 3 bases and J gave up 0 bases, with 6 bases separating them. The CDR3 is 14 amino acids. Germline V gene sequence: CDR1 SEHNR, CDR2 FQNEAQ (reference sequence). In nucleotides, the CDR3 is TGTGCCAGCAGCTTGACTAGCTCCTACAATGAGCAGTTCTTC. It is translated as CASSLTSSYNEQFF.

Concerning this clone: This sample also contains other DNA sequences that code for the same CDR3. The gene calls are TRBV10-3 and TRBJ2-3; D is ambiguous. Germline CDR1 reads ENHRY; CDR2 reads SYGVKD. V was pared by 0 bases and J by 6 bases, with 4 bases between. The CDR3 has 12 amino acids. CDR3 in amino acids: CAISESGDTQYF. The CDR3 DNA sequence: TGTGCCATCAGTGAGTCAGGTGATACGCAGTATTTT.

The chain carries TRBV6-6 and TRBJ1-1; 7 nucleotides align to TRBD1. Germline trimming cut 6 bases from V and 8 bases from J; bases unmatched to any gene: 9. This CDR3 region has 13 residues. In germline, CDR1 is MNHNY, CDR2 SVGAGI (reference sequence). The CDR3 DNA reads TGTGCCAGCAGCACCCCAGACAGGGCGGAAGCTTTCTTT. Translated: CASSTPDRAEAFF.

The chain employs TRBV4-2 and TRBJ2-6; D assignment may be TRBD1 or TRBD2 (5 bases each). V was clipped by 1 base and J by 0 bases, with 13 bases between them. CDR3 size: 18 residues. The germline V gene has CDR1 LGHNA and CDR2 YNFKEQ. CDR3 amino acids: CASSQVGATNSGANVLTF. In nucleotides, the CDR3 is TGTGCCAGCAGCCAAGTCGGGGCCACTAACTCTGGGGCCAACGTCCTGACTTTC.

The chain recombines TRBV29-1 with TRBJ1-5; a weak D match, TRBD1 (5 bases). The V gene lost 6 bases and the J gene lost 4 bases, with 13 bases spanning the gap. From germline, CDR1 is SQVTM and CDR2 ANQGSEA. The CDR3 runs to 13 residues. As DNA, the CDR3 is TGCAGCGTCCAACCAGGGCCGAATCAGCCCCAGCATTTT. Protein: CSVQPGPNQPQHF.

The rearrangement uses TRBV6-5 and TRBJ1-5; unclear D gene. Looked up from germline, CDR1 is MNHEY and CDR2 is SVGAGI. Trimming removed 2 bases from V and 3 bases from J, with 8 bases in between. This CDR3 contains 14 residues. CDR3 region: CASSYGGNNQPQHF. CDR3 sequence (DNA): TGTGCCAGCAGTTACGGAGGGAACAATCAGCCCCAGCATTTT.

The chain employs TRBV27 and TRBJ1-4; 8 bases are a match to TRBD1. V trimming: 6 bases; J trimming: 7 bases; junction bases outside the gene matches: 13. In germline, CDR1 is MNHEY, CDR2 SMNVEV (reference sequence). This CDR3 region has 16 residues. The CDR3 loop is CASRWTGTQRGEKLFF. DNA for the CDR3: TGTGCCAGCAGATGGACAGGGACCCAGAGGGGTGAAAAACTGTTTTTT.